Following are 26 T cell receptor beta chains from one sample sequenced in a study of CD8 T cells in ankylosing spondylitis. General study findings and limits: About 8 highly homologous variants made up a TCR beta motif, and this motif appeared characteristic of ankylosing spondylitis blood.

TCRdb fed the 5' RACE reads into MiXCR, producing one record per CDR3 protein. The sample has around 770,000 distinct CDR3 sequences, 12% seen once. The antigens for these receptors are not known. The material sequenced was blood, either unsorted or a sorted T cell fraction (not recorded which). Receptors originate from a male donor with ankylosing spondylitis.

The chain employs TRBV20-1 and TRBJ2-2; 10 nucleotides agree with TRBD1. The CDR3 runs to 15 residues. CDR1 is DFQATT and CDR2 is SNEGSKA in the germline V gene (reference sequence). With V trimmed by 4 bases and J by 8 bases, 10 bases remained unmatched. For the CDR3, the DNA is TGCAGTGCTACCACCAGACAGGGGGCAAGAGGGGAGCTGTTTTTT. Protein product: CSATTRQGARGELFF.

This clonotype showed up just a few times. CDR3 amino acids: CASSKQAGVYNEQFF. The CDR3 nucleotides read TGCGCCAGCAGTAAACAAGCGGGAGTCTACAATGAGCAGTTCTTC. J is TRBJ2-1 and V is TRBV10-1, with TRBD2 matching 8 bases. The germline gives CDR1 WNHNN, CDR2 SYGVQD (reference sequence). The CDR3 has 15 amino acids. V dropped 5 bases and J dropped 3; count of bases not matched to a gene: 6.

V and J are TRBV5-1 and TRBJ1-2; 8 nucleotides line up with TRBD1. The CDR3 consists of 15 residues. V lost 0 bases, J lost 2 bases, and 3 bases stayed unmatched. The germline gives CDR1 SGHRS, CDR2 YFSETQ. CDR3 DNA sequence: TGCGCCAGCAGCTTGGCAACAGGGGGAAACTATGGCTACACCTTC. It specifies CASSLATGGNYGYTF.

This rearrangement joins TRBV30 to TRBJ1-2; D ambiguous. Germline V lookup: CDR1 GTSNPN, CDR2 SVGIG (reference sequence). This CDR3 is built from 13 residues. The V gene lost 3 bases and the J gene lost 6 bases, with 14 bases spanning the gap. The CDR3 nucleotides read TGTGCCTGGAGCTCCTACGCTAGAGATGGCTACACCTTC. It translates to CAWSSYARDGYTF.

This clonotype showed up just a few times. The chain carries TRBV10-3 and TRBJ2-1; 9 nucleotides match TRBD2. This CDR3 is 16 amino acids long. The V segment lost 0 bases and the J segment 12 bases; nucleotides outside the gene matches: 12. The germline gives CDR1 ENHRY, CDR2 SYGVKD. CDR3 sequence (DNA): TGTGCCATCAGTGAGTCGGGTAGCGGGGGCCGAAGGCGGCAGTTCTTC. Its translation is CAISESGSGGRRRQFF.

This clonotype occurred many times. The CDR3 here is CSAKPLDRSYEQYF. The DNA for the CDR3 is TGCAGTGCTAAGCCTCTGGACCGATCCTACGAGCAGTACTTC. This chain joins TRBV20-1 and TRBJ2-7; D unresolved. Trimming cost V 4 bases and J 1 base, with 14 bases left between them. In germline, CDR1 is DFQATT, CDR2 SNEGSKA (reference sequence). The CDR3 spans 14 residues.

This clonotype appeared a few times. The chain is built from TRBV5-6 and TRBJ1-1; possible D gene TRBD1, 5 bases. Germline V gene sequence: CDR1 SGHDT, CDR2 YYEEEE. V lost 0 bases and J lost 6, with 12 bases in between. The CDR3 covers 14 residues. CDR3 in DNA: TGTGCCAGCAGCTTGGGACAGCCCGAACCTGAAGCTTTCTTT. Encoded protein: CASSLGQPEPEAFF.

The rearrangement uses TRBV29-1 and TRBJ1-1; tentatively, D is TRBD1 (5 bases). Germline assignment: CDR1 SQVTM and CDR2 ANQGSEA. The CDR3 loop spans 13 amino acids. V was clipped by 5 bases and J by 1 base, with 11 bases between them. CDR3 loop: CSVSGTSNTEAFF. As DNA, the CDR3 is TGCAGCGTTTCGGGGACGTCGAACACTGAAGCTTTCTTT.

The rearrangement links TRBV20-1 to TRBJ2-3; D is unresolved. Germline values: CDR1 DFQATT, CDR2 SNEGSKA (reference sequence). Deletions cut 6 bases from V and 1 base from J, with 8 bases between. The CDR3 runs to 12 residues. CDR3 coding DNA: TGCAGTGCCCCGCGTGGCACAGATACGCAGTATTTT. This translates into CSAPRGTDTQYF.

This clonotype was seen repeatedly, ten times or more. The J gene is TRBJ2-7, the V gene TRBV7-9; the match to TRBD2 covers 9 bases. Losses at the gene ends were 3 bases for V and 2 bases for J; bases not matched to a gene: 5. Germline CDR1 SEHNR, CDR2 FQNEAQ (reference sequence). The CDR3 loop spans 15 amino acids. CDR3 region: CASSLTAGGPYEQYF. The CDR3 region has the DNA TGTGCCAGCAGCTTGACAGCGGGAGGTCCCTACGAGCAGTACTTC.

This clonotype was recorded at least ten times. The chain recombines TRBV5-1 with TRBJ2-7; no firm D call. Per germline, CDR1 SGHRS and CDR2 YFSETQ. This CDR3 spans 14 amino acids. V was trimmed by 3 bases and J by 0 bases, leaving 10 bases between them. CDR3 DNA: TGCGCCAGCAGCTCTGAACTACTCTCCTACGAGCAGTACTTC. It translates to CASSSELLSYEQYF. Filled out from reference TRBV5-1 and TRBJ2-7, the complete variable domain reads KAGVTQTPRYLIKTRGQQVTLSCSPISGHRSVSWYQQTPGQGLQFLFEYFSETQRNKGNFPGRFSGRQFSNSRSEMNVSTLELGDSALYLCASSSELLSYEQYFGPGTRLTVT.

This chain links TRBV6-5 with TRBJ2-1; 9 bases fit TRBD2. V lost 2 bases and J lost 8; bases outside the gene matches: 4. CDR3 length equals 14 residues. CDR1 and CDR2 from the germline V gene are MNHEY and SVGAGI. CDR3 DNA: TGTGCCAGCAGTTACGGAGCGGGGGGCTATGAGCAGTTCTTC. This encodes CASSYGAGGYEQFF.

The chain links TRBV5-1 to TRBJ1-6; TRBD1 might be the D (6 bases). CDR3 length: 14 residues. V was cut by 4 bases and J by 9 bases, with 14 bases left in between. Germline CDR1 and CDR2: SGHRS and YFSETQ. The CDR3 spells CASSPDRRGSPLHF. For the CDR3, the DNA is TGCGCCAGCAGCCCGGACAGACGGGGTTCACCCCTCCACTTT.

V and J are TRBV15 and TRBJ2-7; TRBD1 might be the D (5 bases). The CDR3 loop spans 14 amino acids. Trimming took off 0 bases at V and 2 bases at J, with 8 bases between the two ends. Germline CDR1 LNHNV, CDR2 YYDKDF (reference sequence). This CDR3 is CATSRDLTAYEQYF. The CDR3 bases are TGTGCCACCAGCAGAGATCTGACAGCCTACGAGCAGTACTTC.

This clonotype was counted at least ten times. J is TRBJ1-5 and V is TRBV9; the D is unclear. The CDR3 has 17 residues. Germline CDR1 and CDR2: SGDLS and YYNGEE. V was shortened by 3 bases and J by 3 bases, with 19 bases between the two germline ends. The CDR3 reads CASSATPETTINQPQHF. CDR3 DNA: TGTGCCAGCAGCGCTACCCCGGAGACTACAATCAATCAGCCCCAGCATTTT.

This clonotype was counted ten times or more. The V and J genes are TRBV29-1 and TRBJ2-3, with a tentative D call TRBD2 (6 bases). The CDR3 runs 14 residues. Trimming shortened V by 3 bases and J by 2 bases, and 12 bases separated the two germline ends. Germline values: CDR1 SQVTM, CDR2 ANQGSEA. CDR3 in amino acids: CSVDRAGTTDTQYF. CDR3 bases: TGCAGCGTTGATCGAGCGGGTACCACAGATACGCAGTATTTT.

V is TRBV7-9 and J is TRBJ2-1, with TRBD2 matching over 10 bases. The CDR3 is made up of 16 amino acids. Germline V gives CDR1 SEHNR, CDR2 FQNEAQ (reference sequence). The V gene end was trimmed by 5 bases and the J gene end by 9 bases; junction bases not matched to a gene: 13. In nucleotides, the CDR3 is TGTGCCAGCAGCCCGAAAGCGGGGGGGCCGGTTCTTGAGCAGTTCTTC. This sequence encodes CASSPKAGGPVLEQFF.

There are many counts of this clonotype. V and J are TRBV5-1 and TRBJ2-1; 8 nucleotides match TRBD1. The CDR3 is 15 residues long. V lost 2 bases, J lost 0 bases, and 1 base stayed unmatched. Germline V gene lookup returns CDR1 SGHRS and CDR2 YFSETQ. CDR3 in amino acids: CASSFTGGSYNEQFF. As DNA, the CDR3 is TGCGCCAGCAGCTTTACAGGGGGCTCCTACAATGAGCAGTTCTTC. The whole variable domain, remainder taken from reference TRBV5-1 and TRBJ2-1, is KAGVTQTPRYLIKTRGQQVTLSCSPISGHRSVSWYQQTPGQGLQFLFEYFSETQRNKGNFPGRFSGRQFSNSRSEMNVSTLELGDSALYLCASSFTGGSYNEQFFGPGTRLTVL.

At least ten counts were recorded for this clonotype. The chain employs TRBV10-3 and TRBJ2-7; TRBD1 matches at 10 bases. There are 13 residues in the CDR3. Germline CDR1 is ENHRY and CDR2 is SYGVKD. The junction had 7 bases not matched to a gene; V was cut back by 11 bases and J by 3 bases. The CDR3 region is CAVRGTGVYEQYF. CDR3 bases: TGTGCCGTTCGAGGGACAGGGGTCTACGAGCAGTACTTC.

There are a few counts of this clonotype. The chain uses TRBV12-3 or TRBV12-4 and TRBJ1-2; D unclear. CDR3 length: 13 residues. Trimming left V 6 bases short and J 6 bases short, with 14 bases between. The CDR3 nucleotides read TGTGCCAGCAGACCGGGAATCTTAAATGGCTACACCTTC. Its translation: CASRPGILNGYTF.

This clonotype has just a few counts. This sequence joins TRBV20-1 and TRBJ2-3; D gene unclear. V was pared by 4 bases and J by 3 bases, with 14 bases between. CDR1 and CDR2 (germline): DFQATT, SNEGSKA (reference sequence). This CDR3 has 14 residues. In nucleotides, the CDR3 is TGCAGTGCTATGGCCCCCTCCCCAACAGATACGCAGTATTTT. Its protein product is CSAMAPSPTDTQYF.

This clonotype was counted a few times. The chain carries TRBV4-2 and TRBJ2-4, with TRBD1 identical over 11 bases. From germline, CDR1 is LGHNA and CDR2 YNFKEQ. V lost 1 base and J lost 8; bases outside the gene matches: 4. The CDR3 runs 15 residues. The CDR3 nucleotides are TGTGCCAGCAGCCAAGGGGGACAGGGGGATTACATTCAGTACTTC. This sequence encodes CASSQGGQGDYIQYF.

This clonotype was picked up a small number of times. This chain's CDR3 is CASSPRSREGNEQFF. Written as DNA, the CDR3 is TGTGCCAGCTCCCCTCGGTCCCGGGAGGGCAATGAGCAGTTCTTC. V gene TRBV18 combines with J gene TRBJ2-1, with 8 bases matching TRBD2. Germline trimming cut 6 bases from V and 6 bases from J; bases unmatched to any gene: 10. Germline CDR1 KGHSH, CDR2 LQKENI. The CDR3 runs to 15 residues.

J is TRBJ2-2 and V is TRBV30; D perhaps matches TRBD1 (6 bases). The V and J ends lost 4 bases and 5 bases respectively, with 14 bases between them. The CDR3 has 14 amino acids. Germline V gene lookup returns CDR1 GTSNPN and CDR2 SVGIG (reference sequence). CDR3 protein: CAWTVAGATGELFF. Here the CDR3 DNA reads TGTGCCTGGACCGTCGCAGGGGCAACCGGGGAGCTGTTTTTT.

The rearrangement links TRBV7-9 to TRBJ2-7; TRBD1 matches 10 bases. This CDR3 has 15 amino acids. With 5 bases clipped from V and 7 bases from J, the junction kept 11 bases outside the gene matches. Looked up from germline, CDR1 is SEHNR and CDR2 is FQNEAQ (reference sequence). The DNA for the CDR3 is TGTGCCAGCAGCAAGAACTCCGGGACAGGGGAAGAGCAGTACTTC. This sequence encodes CASSKNSGTGEEQYF.

V gene TRBV5-5 combines with J gene TRBJ2-3; D is perhaps TRBD1 (6 bases). Germline V gene data show CDR1 as SGHKS and CDR2 as YYEKEE (reference sequence). This CDR3 spans 16 amino acids. Trimming shortened V by 4 bases and J by 2 bases, and 17 bases separated the two germline ends. Here the CDR3 DNA reads TGTGCCAGCAGCAAAGGTGGCAGGGGAAACACAGATACGCAGTATTTT. Translation: CASSKGGRGNTDTQYF. The entire variable domain, with the rest obtained from reference TRBV5-5 and TRBJ2-3, is as follows: DAGVTQSPTHLIKTRGQQVTLRCSPISGHKSVSWYQQVLGQGPQFIFQYYEKEERGRGNFPDRFSARQFPNYSSELNVNALLLGDSALYLCASSKGGRGNTDTQYFGPGTRLTVL.